Listed here are 5 T cell receptor beta chains from one sample, sequenced in a study of long-term antiretroviral therapy in people with HIV. The run of the v3.0 immunoSEQ assay was at survey level. Here immunoSEQ multiplex PCR was the method, and the copy in TCRdb shows in-frame clones only, minus some. This sample has 45,000 or so clones, with around 93% found just once. Material: unsorted PBMCs, obtained approximately 9.5 years after starting antiretroviral therapy. These receptors all come from a man between 25 and 39 years old with HIV.

The chain employs TRBV20-1 and TRBJ1-4, with D unclear. The CDR3 covers 11 residues. V was trimmed by 5 bases and J by 8 bases, leaving 9 bases between them. Germline V gene sequence: CDR1 DFQATT, CDR2 SNEGSKA (reference sequence). CDR3 in amino acids: CSAPDGEKLFF. The CDR3 coding sequence is TGCAGTGCTCCCGACGGCGAAAAACTGTTTTTT.

The chain joins TRBV6-6 to TRBJ1-5, with D tentatively TRBD1 (5 bases). CDR1 MNHNY and CDR2 SVGAGI come from the germline V gene (reference sequence). This CDR3 comprises 12 residues. Between the trimmed V and J ends, which lost 5 bases and 7 bases, there was a span of 9 bases. The CDR3 region is CASSPGDQPQHF. The CDR3 DNA reads as TGTGCCAGCAGTCCGGGGGACCAGCCCCAGCATTTT.

The chain employs TRBV9 and TRBJ1-2; D gene ambiguous. The ends were cut back, 4 bases at V and 4 bases at J, with 14 bases in the middle. Germline V gene sequence: CDR1 SGDLS, CDR2 YYNGEE. This CDR3 has 14 residues. CDR3 loop: CASSPPPGSYGYTF. CDR3 in DNA: TGTGCCAGCAGCCCACCTCCGGGATCCTATGGCTACACCTTC. Variable domain in full (rest from reference TRBV9 and TRBJ1-2): DSGVTQTPKHLITATGQRVTLRCSPRSGDLSVYWYQQSLDQGLQFLIQYYNGEERAKGNILERFSAQQFPDLHSELNLSSLELGDSALYFCASSPPPGSYGYTFGSGTRLTVV.

The rearrangement links TRBV15 to TRBJ1-2, with D perhaps matching TRBD1 (6 bases). Germline loops: CDR1 LNHNV, CDR2 YYDKDF (reference sequence). The CDR3 consists of 15 residues. V lost 0 bases to trimming and J lost 7 bases, with 15 bases between them. The CDR3 loop reads CATSRDDGGAGGYTF. DNA for the CDR3: TGTGCCACCAGCAGAGATGACGGGGGGGCGGGTGGCTACACCTTC.

The rearrangement links TRBV10-3 to TRBJ2-6, with D unresolved. The CDR3 covers 16 residues. CDR1 and CDR2 from the germline V gene are ENHRY and SYGVKD. Trimming pared 10 bases from V and 0 bases from J, leaving 16 bases between. Here the CDR3 DNA reads TGTGCCACCCTAAAACCCCCAGGCTCTGGGGCCAACGTCCTGACTTTC. It is translated as CATLKPPGSGANVLTF.